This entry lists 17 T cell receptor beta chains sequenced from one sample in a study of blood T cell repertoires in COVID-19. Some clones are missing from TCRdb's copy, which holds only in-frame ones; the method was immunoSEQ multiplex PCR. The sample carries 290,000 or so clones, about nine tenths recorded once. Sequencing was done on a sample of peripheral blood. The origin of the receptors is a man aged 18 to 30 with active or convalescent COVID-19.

The CDR3 spells CASSSIPGKSTDTQYF. The CDR3 DNA sequence: TGTGCCAGCAGCTCAATCCCAGGGAAAAGCACAGATACGCAGTATTTT. The chain carries TRBV7-9 and TRBJ2-3; TRBD1 might be the D (5 bases). CDR3 length: 16 residues. In germline, CDR1 is SEHNR, CDR2 FQNEAQ (reference sequence). The V end lost 4 bases, the J end lost 0 bases, and 14 bases lay between the germline ends.

The CDR3 DNA follows: TGTGCCAGCAGCGCTAGCGGGAGGGCGGTCGGGGAGCTGTTTTTT. Translation: CASSASGRAVGELFF. The J gene is TRBJ2-2, the V gene TRBV2, with TRBD2 identical over 12 bases. J was trimmed by 7 bases and V by 6 bases; bases with no gene match: 6. Germline CDR1 reads SNHLY; CDR2 reads FYNNEI. This CDR3 has 15 amino acids.

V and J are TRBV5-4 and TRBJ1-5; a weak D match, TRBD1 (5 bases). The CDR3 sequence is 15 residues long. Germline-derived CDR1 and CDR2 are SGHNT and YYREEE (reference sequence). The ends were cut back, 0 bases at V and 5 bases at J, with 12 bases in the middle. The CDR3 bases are TGTGCCAGCAGCTTGGCACCGGGGGGGGATCAGCCCCAGCATTTT. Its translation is CASSLAPGGDQPQHF.

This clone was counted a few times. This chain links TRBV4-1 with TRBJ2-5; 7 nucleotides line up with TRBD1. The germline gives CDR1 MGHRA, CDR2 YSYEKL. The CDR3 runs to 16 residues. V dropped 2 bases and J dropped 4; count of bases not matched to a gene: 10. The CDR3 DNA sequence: TGCGCCAGCAGCCAATTTACAGGGGCAGGGGTAGAGACCCAGTACTTC. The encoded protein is CASSQFTGAGVETQYF.

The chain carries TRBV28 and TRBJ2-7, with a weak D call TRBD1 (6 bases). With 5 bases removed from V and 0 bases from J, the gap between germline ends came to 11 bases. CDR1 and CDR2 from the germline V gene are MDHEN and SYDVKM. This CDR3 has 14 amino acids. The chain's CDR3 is CASSPADSSYEQYF. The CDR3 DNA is TGTGCCAGCAGTCCAGCGGACAGCTCCTACGAGCAGTACTTC.

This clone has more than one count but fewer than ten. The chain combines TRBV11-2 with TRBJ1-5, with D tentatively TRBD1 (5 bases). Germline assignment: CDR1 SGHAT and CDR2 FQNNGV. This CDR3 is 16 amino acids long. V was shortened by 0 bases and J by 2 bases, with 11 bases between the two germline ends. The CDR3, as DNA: TGTGCCAGCAGCTTAGATCTGGGGCTGGGCAATCAGCCCCAGCATTTT. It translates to CASSLDLGLGNQPQHF.

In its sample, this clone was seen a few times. CDR3 DNA: TGTGCCACCAGCAGACTCAGTCCCGGGACAGGGGGCTTCGGTAATGAAAAACTGTTTTTT. It is translated as CATSRLSPGTGGFGNEKLFF. V and J are TRBV15 and TRBJ1-4; 12 bases map to TRBD1. This CDR3 is 20 amino acids long. Trimming took 2 bases from V and 4 from J; bases not matched to a gene: 14. Germline CDR1 is LNHNV and CDR2 is YYDKDF (reference sequence).

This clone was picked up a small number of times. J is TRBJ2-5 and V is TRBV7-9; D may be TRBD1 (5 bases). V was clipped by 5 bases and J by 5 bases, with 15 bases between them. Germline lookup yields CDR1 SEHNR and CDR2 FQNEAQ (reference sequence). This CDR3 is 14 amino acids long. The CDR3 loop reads CASSQVPGRETQYF. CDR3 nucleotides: TGTGCCAGCAGCCAAGTCCCAGGGCGGGAGACCCAGTACTTC.

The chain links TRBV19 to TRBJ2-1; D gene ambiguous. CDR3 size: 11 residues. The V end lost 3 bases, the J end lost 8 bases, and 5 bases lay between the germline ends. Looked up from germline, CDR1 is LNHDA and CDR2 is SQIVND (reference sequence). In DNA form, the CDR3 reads TGTGCCAGTAGTATGAGGTATGAGCAGTTCTTC. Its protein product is CASSMRYEQFF. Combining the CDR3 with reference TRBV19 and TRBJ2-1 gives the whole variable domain DGGITQSPKYLFRKEGQNVTLSCEQNLNHDAMYWYRQDPGQGLRLIYYSQIVNDFQKGDIAEGYSVSREKKESFPLTVTSAQKNPTAFYLCASSMRYEQFFGPGTRLTVL.

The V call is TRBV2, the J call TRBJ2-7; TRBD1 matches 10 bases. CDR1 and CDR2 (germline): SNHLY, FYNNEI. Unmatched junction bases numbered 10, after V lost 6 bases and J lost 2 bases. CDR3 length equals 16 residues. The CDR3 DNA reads TGTGCCAGCAGGGCCAGGCGGGGACAGGGGCCCTACGAGCAGTACTTC. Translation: CASRARRGQGPYEQYF.

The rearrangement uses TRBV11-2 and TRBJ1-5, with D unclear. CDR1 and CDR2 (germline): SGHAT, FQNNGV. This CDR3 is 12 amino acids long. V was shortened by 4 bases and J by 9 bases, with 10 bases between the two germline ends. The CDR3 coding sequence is TGTGCCAGCAGCTCCCTTCCCGGGCCCCAGCATTTT. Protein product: CASSSLPGPQHF.

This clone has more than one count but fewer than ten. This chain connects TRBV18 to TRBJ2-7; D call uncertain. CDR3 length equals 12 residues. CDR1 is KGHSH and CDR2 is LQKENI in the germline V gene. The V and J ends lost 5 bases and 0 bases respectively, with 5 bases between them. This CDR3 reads CASSSSSYEQYF. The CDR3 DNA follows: TGTGCCAGCTCATCGAGCTCCTACGAGCAGTACTTC.

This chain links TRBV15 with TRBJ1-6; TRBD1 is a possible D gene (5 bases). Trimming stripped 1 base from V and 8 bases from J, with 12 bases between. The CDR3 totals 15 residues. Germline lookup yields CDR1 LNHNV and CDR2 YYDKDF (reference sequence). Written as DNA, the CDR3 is TGTGCCACCAGCAGAGTCAGGGTCCTGGATTCACCCCTCCACTTT. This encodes CATSRVRVLDSPLHF. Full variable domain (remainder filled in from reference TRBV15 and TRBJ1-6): DAMVIQNPRYQVTQFGKPVTLSCSQTLNHNVMYWYQQKSSQAPKLLFHYYDKDFNNEADTPDNFQSRRPNTSFCFLDIRSPGLGDTAMYLCATSRVRVLDSPLHFGNGTRLTVT.

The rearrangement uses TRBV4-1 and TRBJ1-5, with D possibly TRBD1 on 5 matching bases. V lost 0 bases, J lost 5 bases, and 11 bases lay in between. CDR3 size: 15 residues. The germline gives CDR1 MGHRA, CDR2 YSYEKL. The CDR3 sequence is CASSQEGGEYQPQHF. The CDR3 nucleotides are TGCGCCAGCAGCCAAGAAGGAGGGGAATATCAGCCCCAGCATTTT.

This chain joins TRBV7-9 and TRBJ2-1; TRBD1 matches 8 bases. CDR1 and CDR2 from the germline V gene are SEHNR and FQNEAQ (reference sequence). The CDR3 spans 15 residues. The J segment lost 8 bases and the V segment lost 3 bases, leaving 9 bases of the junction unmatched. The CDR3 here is CASSFFGQGLDEQFF. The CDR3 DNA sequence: TGTGCCAGCAGCTTTTTCGGACAGGGTTTGGATGAGCAGTTCTTC.

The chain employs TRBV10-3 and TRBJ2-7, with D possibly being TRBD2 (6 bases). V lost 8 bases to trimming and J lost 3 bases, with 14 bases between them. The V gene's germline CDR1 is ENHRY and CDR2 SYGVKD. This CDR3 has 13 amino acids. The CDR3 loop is CAIRVTGSYEQYF. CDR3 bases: TGTGCCATCCGGGTCACCGGGAGCTACGAGCAGTACTTC.

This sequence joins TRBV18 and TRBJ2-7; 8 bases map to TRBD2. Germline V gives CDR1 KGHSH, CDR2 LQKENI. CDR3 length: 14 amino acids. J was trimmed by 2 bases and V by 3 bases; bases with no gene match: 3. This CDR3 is CASSPSGGAYEQYF. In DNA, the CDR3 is TGTGCCAGCTCACCCTCGGGGGGGGCCTACGAGCAGTACTTC.